This entry describes one T cell receptor (beta chain). Carrying unique molecular identifiers, the cDNA also gained a universal primer site through template switching. Via MiXCR, TCRdb re-called the 5' RACE reads, giving one row per CDR3 protein. This sample has 700,000 or so distinct CDR3 sequences, with over 20% found just once. The data belong to a study of identical twins. This same sample was also taken into another study, of T cells expressing NK-cell markers. That source reports: Eight donors were sequenced, of whom seven were HCMV-seropositive, while the remaining one was HCMV-seronegative. Top CD8+ clonotypes included the dominant CD3+CD56+NKG2C+ clonotypes in a handful of donors. These clonotypes, the leaders elsewhere, also led the CD3+CD56-NKG2C+ fraction in four donors.

The origin of this receptor is a woman aged 18-35 years in good health. Sequencing used PBMCs.

The CDR3 coding sequence is TGCAGCGTGATAGGGACTAGCGGGAGTAGGTACAATGAGCAGTTCTTC. Its translation is CSVIGTSGSRYNEQFF. The chain couples TRBV29-1 to TRBJ2-1; 14 positions match TRBD2. Per germline, CDR1 SQVTM and CDR2 ANQGSEA. J gave up 4 bases and V 6 bases, and 8 bases lay outside the gene matches. The CDR3 totals 16 residues.